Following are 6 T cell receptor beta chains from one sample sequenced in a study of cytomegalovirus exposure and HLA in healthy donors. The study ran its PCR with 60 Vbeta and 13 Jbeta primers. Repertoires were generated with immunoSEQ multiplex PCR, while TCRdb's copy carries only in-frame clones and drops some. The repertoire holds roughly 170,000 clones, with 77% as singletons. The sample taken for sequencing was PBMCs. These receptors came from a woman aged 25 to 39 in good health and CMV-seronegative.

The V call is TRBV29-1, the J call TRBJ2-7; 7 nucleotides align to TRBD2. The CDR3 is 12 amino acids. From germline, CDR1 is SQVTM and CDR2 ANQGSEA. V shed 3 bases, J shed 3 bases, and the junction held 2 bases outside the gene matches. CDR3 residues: CSVDSGYYEQYF. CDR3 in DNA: TGCAGCGTTGATAGCGGGTACTACGAGCAGTACTTC.

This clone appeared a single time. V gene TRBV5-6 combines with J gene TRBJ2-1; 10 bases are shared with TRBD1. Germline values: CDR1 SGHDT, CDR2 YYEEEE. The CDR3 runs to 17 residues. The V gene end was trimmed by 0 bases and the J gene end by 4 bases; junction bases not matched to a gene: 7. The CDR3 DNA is TGTGCCAGCAGCTTGGTGGGGACAGGGGTGGGGTACAATGAGCAGTTCTTC. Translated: CASSLVGTGVGYNEQFF.

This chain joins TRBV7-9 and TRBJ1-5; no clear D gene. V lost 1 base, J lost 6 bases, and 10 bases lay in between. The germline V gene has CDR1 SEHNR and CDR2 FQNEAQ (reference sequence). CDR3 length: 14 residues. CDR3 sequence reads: CASSLGDIIQPQHF. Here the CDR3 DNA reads TGTGCCAGCAGCTTAGGAGATATTATTCAGCCCCAGCATTTT.

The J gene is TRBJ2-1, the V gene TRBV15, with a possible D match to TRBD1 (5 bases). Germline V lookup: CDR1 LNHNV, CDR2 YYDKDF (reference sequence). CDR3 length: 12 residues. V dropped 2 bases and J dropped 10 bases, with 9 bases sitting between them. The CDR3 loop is CATSRKYREQFF. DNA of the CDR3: TGTGCCACCAGCAGAAAGTACAGGGAGCAGTTCTTC.

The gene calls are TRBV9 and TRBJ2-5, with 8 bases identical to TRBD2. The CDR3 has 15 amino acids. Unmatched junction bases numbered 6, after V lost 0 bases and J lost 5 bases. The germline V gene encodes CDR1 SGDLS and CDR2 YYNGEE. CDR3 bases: TGTGCCAGCAGCGTAGAGGGGACTAGGGCGGAGACCCAGTACTTC. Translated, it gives CASSVEGTRAETQYF. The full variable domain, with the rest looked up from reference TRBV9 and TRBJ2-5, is DSGVTQTPKHLITATGQRVTLRCSPRSGDLSVYWYQQSLDQGLQFLIQYYNGEERAKGNILERFSAQQFPDLHSELNLSSLELGDSALYFCASSVEGTRAETQYFGPGTRLLVL.

The DNA for the CDR3 is TGTGCCAGCAGCCGGGACAGCTCGGGGCAGTACTTC. Its translation: CASSRDSSGQYF. The chain carries TRBV7-2 and TRBJ2-5; 7 bases fit TRBD1. This CDR3 has 12 residues. From germline, CDR1 is SGHTA and CDR2 FQGNSA. J lost 11 bases, V lost 5 bases, and 8 bases had no gene match.